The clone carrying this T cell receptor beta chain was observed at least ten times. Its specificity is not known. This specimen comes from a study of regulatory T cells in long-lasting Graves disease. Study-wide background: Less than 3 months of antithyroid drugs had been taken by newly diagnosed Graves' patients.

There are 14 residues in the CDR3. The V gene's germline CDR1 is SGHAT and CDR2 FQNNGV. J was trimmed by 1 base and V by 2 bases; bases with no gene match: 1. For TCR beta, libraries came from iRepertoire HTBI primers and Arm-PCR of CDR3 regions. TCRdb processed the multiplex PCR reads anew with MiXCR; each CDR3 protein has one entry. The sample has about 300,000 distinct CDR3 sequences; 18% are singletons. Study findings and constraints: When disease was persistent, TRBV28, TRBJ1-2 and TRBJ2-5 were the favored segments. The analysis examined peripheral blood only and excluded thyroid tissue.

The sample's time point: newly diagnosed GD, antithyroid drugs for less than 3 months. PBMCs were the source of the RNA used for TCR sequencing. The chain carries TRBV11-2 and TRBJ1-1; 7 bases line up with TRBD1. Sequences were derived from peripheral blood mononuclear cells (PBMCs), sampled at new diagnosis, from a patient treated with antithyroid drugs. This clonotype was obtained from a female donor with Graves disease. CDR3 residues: CASSLHRGNTEAFF. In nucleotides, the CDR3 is TGTGCCAGCAGCTTACACAGGGGGAACACTGAAGCTTTCTTT.